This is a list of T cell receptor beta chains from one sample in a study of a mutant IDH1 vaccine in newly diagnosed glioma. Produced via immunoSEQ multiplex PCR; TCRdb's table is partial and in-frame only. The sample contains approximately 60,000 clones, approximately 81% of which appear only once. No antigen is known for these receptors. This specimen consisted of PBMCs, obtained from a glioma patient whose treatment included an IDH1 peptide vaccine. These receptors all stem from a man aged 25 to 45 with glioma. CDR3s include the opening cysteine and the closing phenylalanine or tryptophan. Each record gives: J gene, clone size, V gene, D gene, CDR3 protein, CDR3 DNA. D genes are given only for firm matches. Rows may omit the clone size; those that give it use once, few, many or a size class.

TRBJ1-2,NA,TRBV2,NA,CASSEEVVGYTF,TGTGCCAGCAGTGAAGAGGTCGTCGGCTACACCTTC
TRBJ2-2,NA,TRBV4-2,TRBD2,CASSQDPAGITGELFF,TGTGCCAGCAGCCAAGATCCAGCGGGGATCACCGGGGAGCTGTTTTTT
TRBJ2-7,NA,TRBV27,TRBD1,CASSQTGFHEQYF,TGTGCCAGCAGCCAGACAGGGTTCCACGAGCAGTACTTC
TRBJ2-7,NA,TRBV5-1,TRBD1,CASSLVPGQGYEQYF,TGCGCCAGCAGCTTGGTCCCAGGACAGGGGTACGAGCAGTACTTC
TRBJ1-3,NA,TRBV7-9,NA,CASSLTGLSGNTIYF,TGTGCCAGCAGCCTAACAGGGCTCTCTGGAAACACCATATATTTT
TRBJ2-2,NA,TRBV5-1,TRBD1,CASSLDRGYTGELFF,TGCGCCAGCAGCTTGGACAGGGGATACACCGGGGAGCTGTTTTTT
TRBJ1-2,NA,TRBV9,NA,CASSVGDRDGYTF,TGTGCCAGCAGCGTAGGGGACCGAGATGGCTACACCTTC
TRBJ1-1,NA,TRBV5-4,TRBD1,CASSLGRGRRNTEAFF,TGTGCCAGCAGCTTGGGTAGGGGGCGGCGGAACACTGAAGCTTTCTTT
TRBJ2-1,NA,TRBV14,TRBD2,CASSQLSGGDLSYNEQFF,TGTGCCAGCAGCCAACTGAGCGGGGGGGACCTTTCCTACAATGAGCAGTTCTTC
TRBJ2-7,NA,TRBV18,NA,CASSPPNRGPQSAYEQYF,TGTGCCAGCTCACCCCCCAACCGCGGACCACAGAGTGCCTACGAGCAGTACTTC
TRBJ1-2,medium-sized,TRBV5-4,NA,CASSYAGSATYGYTF,TGTGCCAGCAGCTACGCCGGGTCGGCAACATATGGCTACACCTTC
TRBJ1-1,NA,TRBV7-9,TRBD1,CATLGGGEPLYRAFF,TGTGCCACCCTAGGGGGCGGGGAACCCCTTTATAGAGCTTTCTTT
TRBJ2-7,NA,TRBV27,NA,CASSLSKVAYEQYF,TGTGCCAGCAGTTTATCCAAGGTAGCCTACGAGCAGTACTTC
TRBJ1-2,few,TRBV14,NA,CASSQELNINYGYTF,TGTGCCAGCAGCCAAGAGCTCAACATTAACTATGGCTACACCTTC
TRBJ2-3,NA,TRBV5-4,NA,CASSLGPSTDTQYF,TGTGCCAGCAGCCTTGGCCCTAGCACAGATACGCAGTATTTT
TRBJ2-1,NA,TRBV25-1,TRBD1,CASSDVGTGRNEQFF,TGTGCCAGCAGTGATGTCGGGACAGGGCGCAATGAGCAGTTCTTC
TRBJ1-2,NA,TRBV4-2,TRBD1,CASSHSGTVGSGYTF,TGTGCCAGCAGCCATTCGGGGACAGTGGGTAGTGGCTACACCTTC
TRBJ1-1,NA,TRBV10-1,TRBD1,CASSEGGQGRAFF,TGCGCCAGCAGTGAGGGGGGACAGGGGCGAGCTTTCTTT
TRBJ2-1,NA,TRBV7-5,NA,CVRSLRQPSTLHNEQFF,TGTGTCAGAAGCTTAAGACAACCGTCAACACTACACAATGAGCAGTTCTTC
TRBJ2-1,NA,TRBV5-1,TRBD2,CASSLALAGAHDSSYNEQFF,TGCGCCAGCAGCTTGGCGTTAGCGGGGGCACACGACAGCTCCTACAATGAGCAGTTCTTC
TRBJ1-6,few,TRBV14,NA,CASSQDPGAGSPLHF,TGTGCCAGCAGCCAAGATCCGGGGGCTGGTTCACCCCTCCACTTT
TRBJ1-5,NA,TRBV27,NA,CASSLAGGVGQPQHF,TGTGCCAGCTCTTTGGCCGGGGGCGTAGGTCAGCCCCAGCATTTT
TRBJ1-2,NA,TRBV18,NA,CASTPRSDSAYTF,TGTGCCAGCACCCCAAGGTCGGACAGCGCCTACACCTTC
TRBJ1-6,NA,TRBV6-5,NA,CASSPFNSPLHF,TGTGCCAGCAGCCCGTTCAATTCACCCCTCCACTTT
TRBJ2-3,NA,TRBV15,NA,CATSRQGKETDTQYF,TGTGCCACCAGCAGACAGGGAAAGGAAACAGATACGCAGTATTTT
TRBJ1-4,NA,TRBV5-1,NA,CASSLVGLASEKKLFF,TGCGCCAGCAGCTTGGTTGGACTCGCCTCTGAGAAAAAACTGTTTTTT
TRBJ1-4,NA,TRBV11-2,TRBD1,CASSLGHRGGEKLFF,TGTGCCAGCAGCTTAGGTCACAGGGGAGGTGAAAAACTGTTTTTT
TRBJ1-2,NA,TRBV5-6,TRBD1,CASTMDRAGYGYTF,TGTGCCAGCACAATGGACAGGGCCGGCTATGGCTACACCTTC
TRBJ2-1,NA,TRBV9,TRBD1,CASSVEAGGSYNEQFF,TGTGCCAGCAGCGTAGAAGCAGGGGGCTCCTACAATGAGCAGTTCTTC
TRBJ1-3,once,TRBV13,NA,CASSHRGSPGNTIYF,TGTGCCAGCAGCCACCGGGGGAGCCCCGGAAACACCATATATTTT
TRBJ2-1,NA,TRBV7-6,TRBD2,CASSLPLERGVRYNEQFF,TGTGCCAGCAGCTTGCCCTTGGAGCGGGGGGTAAGGTACAATGAGCAGTTCTTC
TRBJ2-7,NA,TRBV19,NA,CASSDPGGRSSYEQYF,TGTGCCAGTAGTGATCCGGGGGGCCGAAGCTCCTACGAGCAGTACTTC
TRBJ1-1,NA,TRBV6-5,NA,CASRRLGITEAFF,TGTGCCAGCAGAAGACTGGGGATCACTGAAGCTTTCTTT
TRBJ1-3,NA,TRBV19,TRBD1,CAGRGPGNTIYF,TGTGCCGGCAGGGGGCCCGGAAACACCATATATTTT
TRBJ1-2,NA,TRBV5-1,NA,CASSLDHRAGGYTF,TGCGCCAGCAGCTTGGATCACAGGGCGGGTGGCTACACCTTC
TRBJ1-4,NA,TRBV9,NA,CASSPAGPRRGYEKLFF,TGTGCCAGCAGCCCCGCGGGACCCCGGAGGGGGTATGAAAAACTGTTTTTT
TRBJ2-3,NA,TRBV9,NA,CASSAGDTNTDTQYF,TGTGCCAGCAGCGCGGGGGACACTAACACAGATACGCAGTATTTT
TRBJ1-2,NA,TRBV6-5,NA,CASSYHPDSPNYGYTF,TGTGCCAGCAGTTACCATCCCGACAGTCCTAACTATGGCTACACCTTC
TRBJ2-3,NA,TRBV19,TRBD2,CASSDPRAGGTDTQYF,TGTGCCAGTAGTGACCCCCGAGCGGGGGGCACAGATACGCAGTATTTT
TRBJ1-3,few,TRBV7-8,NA,CASSSQQGSAGNTIYF,TGTGCCAGCAGCTCCCAACAGGGATCCGCTGGAAACACCATATATTTT
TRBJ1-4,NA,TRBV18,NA,CASSPDLGPNEKLFF,TGTGCCAGCTCCCCTGACCTGGGACCTAATGAAAAACTGTTTTTT
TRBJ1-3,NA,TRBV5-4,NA,CASSEKPLSGNTIYF,TGTGCCAGCAGCGAAAAGCCACTCTCTGGAAACACCATATATTTT
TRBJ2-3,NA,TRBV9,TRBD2,CASSVEGSGVSTDTQYF,TGTGCCAGCAGCGTAGAAGGTAGCGGGGTTAGCACAGATACGCAGTATTTT
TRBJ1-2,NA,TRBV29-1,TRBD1,CSVHKPGQGYGYTF,TGCAGCGTTCATAAACCGGGACAGGGCTATGGCTACACCTTC
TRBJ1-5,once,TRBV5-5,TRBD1,CASSSLRGGAQGQPQHF,TGTGCCAGCAGCTCACTCCGAGGGGGCGCGCAGGGTCAGCCCCAGCATTTT
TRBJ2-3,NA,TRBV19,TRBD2,CASSSGLAGGRTDTQYF,TGTGCCAGTAGTTCAGGACTAGCGGGGGGACGCACAGATACGCAGTATTTT
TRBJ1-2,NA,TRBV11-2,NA,CASKISGGSGYTF,TGTGCCAGCAAGATCAGTGGGGGCTCCGGCTACACCTTC
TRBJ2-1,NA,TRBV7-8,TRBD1,CASSLGWTGAFDEQFF,TGTGCCAGCAGCTTAGGATGGACAGGTGCTTTTGATGAGCAGTTCTTC
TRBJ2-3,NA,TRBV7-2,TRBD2,CASRGGGIDTQYF,TGTGCCAGCAGGGGCGGGGGGATAGATACGCAGTATTTT
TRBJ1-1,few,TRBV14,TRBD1,CASSQDTWDRVNTEAFF,TGTGCCAGCAGCCAAGATACCTGGGACAGGGTGAACACTGAAGCTTTCTTT